Shown below are 28 T cell receptor beta chains from a single sample sequenced in a study of T cell responses to AZD1222 COVID-19 vaccine. Clones were sequenced by immunoSEQ multiplex PCR, and TCRdb holds only the in-frame ones, with some missing. The table has approximately 100,000 clones, around 91% seen once. Here the sequenced sample was peripheral blood, taken on day 0 of AZD1222 vaccination. The receptors were gathered from an adult in good health.

This clone was counted a few times. The chain employs TRBV25-1 and TRBJ1-2; D not certain. The CDR3 loop spans 11 amino acids. Germline-derived CDR1 and CDR2 are MGHDK and SYGVNS. The germline V and J ends were trimmed by 2 bases and 7 bases, with 5 bases remaining between them. The CDR3 is CASSEVGGYTF. The CDR3 DNA reads as TGTGCCAGCAGTGAAGTCGGTGGCTACACCTTC.

This clone was observed once. As DNA, the CDR3 is TGCGCCAGCAGCTTAGGCGGACTAGCGGTTAACACCGGGGAGCTGTTTTTT. This encodes CASSLGGLAVNTGELFF. V usage is TRBV5-1 and J usage is TRBJ2-2; 10 bases match TRBD2. There are 17 residues in the CDR3. V was clipped by 2 bases and J by 2 bases; unmatched bases: 6. From germline, CDR1 is SGHRS and CDR2 YFSETQ.

The CDR3 spells CASFRDFNEQFF. The CDR3 coding sequence is TGTGCCAGCTTCCGGGATTTCAATGAGCAGTTCTTC. The V call is TRBV6-5, the J call TRBJ2-1, with a tentative D call TRBD2 (5 bases). The CDR3 contains 12 residues. The ends were cut back, 8 bases at V and 6 bases at J, with 11 bases in the middle. Per the germline V gene, CDR1 is MNHEY and CDR2 is SVGAGI.

The rearrangement uses TRBV6-6 and TRBJ2-7; D is perhaps TRBD1 or TRBD2 (5 bases each). V was clipped by 0 bases and J by 2 bases, with 11 bases between them. CDR3 length equals 15 residues. Germline V CDR1 and CDR2: MNHNY, SVGAGI (reference sequence). The CDR3 loop reads CASSYSGETTYEQYF. Written as DNA, the CDR3 is TGTGCCAGCAGTTACTCGGGGGAGACCACCTACGAGCAGTACTTC.

CDR3 region: CASSFSGTGGTDTQYF. As DNA, the CDR3 is TGTGCCAGCAGCTTCAGCGGGACGGGAGGCACAGATACGCAGTATTTT. The chain joins TRBV7-3 to TRBJ2-3, with 7 bases aligning to TRBD2. V trimming: 3 bases; J trimming: 1 base; junction bases outside the gene matches: 7. CDR3 size: 16 residues. CDR1 is SGHTA, CDR2 FQGTGA, per germline.

The V and J genes are TRBV5-6 and TRBJ2-7; D unclear. V lost 2 bases and J lost 2, with 11 bases in between. The CDR3 spans 14 residues. Germline V lookup: CDR1 SGHDT, CDR2 YYEEEE. CDR3 nucleotide sequence: TGTGCCAGCAGCTTTATGTCGCCTACCTACGAGCAGTACTTC. Encoded protein: CASSFMSPTYEQYF.

The chain joins TRBV19 to TRBJ2-2; D call uncertain. The V end was cut by 6 bases, the J end by 4 bases, with 12 bases between. The CDR3 loop spans 14 amino acids. Germline CDR1 and CDR2: LNHDA and SQIVND (reference sequence). CDR3 sequence reads: CASSRGRSTGELFF. CDR3 DNA: TGTGCCAGTAGCAGAGGAAGGAGCACCGGGGAGCTGTTTTTT.

The V call is TRBV3-1 (or the pseudogene TRBV3-2), the J call TRBJ1-2; 7 nucleotides match TRBD1. The junction had 7 bases not matched to a gene; V was cut back by 5 bases and J by 4 bases. The CDR3 extends over 14 amino acids. Germline assignment: CDR1 LGHDT and CDR2 YNNKEL (reference sequence). CDR3 residues: CASSFGDSSYGYTF. The CDR3 bases are TGTGCCAGCAGCTTTGGGGACAGCTCCTATGGCTACACCTTC.

V usage is TRBV9 and J usage is TRBJ2-7; 8 bases are a match to TRBD1. Germline CDR1 SGDLS, CDR2 YYNGEE. The J segment lost 1 base and the V segment lost 3 bases, leaving 9 bases of the junction unmatched. The CDR3 length is 16 residues. CDR3 nucleotide sequence: TGTGCCAGCAGCGCAGGCCGACAGGGGACTTCCTACGAGCAGTACTTC. It codes for CASSAGRQGTSYEQYF.

The rearrangement uses TRBV5-4 and TRBJ2-2, with D possibly TRBD2 on 5 matching bases. V was cut by 4 bases and J by 0 bases, with 13 bases left in between. Germline CDR1 and CDR2: SGHNT and YYREEE (reference sequence). The CDR3 spans 16 residues. The CDR3 spells CASSPGERSNTGELFF. CDR3 nucleotides: TGTGCCAGCAGCCCAGGAGAGCGGTCGAACACCGGGGAGCTGTTTTTT. The full variable domain, in which reference TRBV5-4 and TRBJ2-2 provide the parts outside the CDR3, is ETGVTQSPTHLIKTRGQQVTLRCSSQSGHNTVSWYQQALGQGPQFIFQYYREEENGRGNFPPRFSGLQFPNYSSELNVNALELDDSALYLCASSPGERSNTGELFFGEGSRLTVL.

The chain links TRBV28 to TRBJ1-4; 7 nucleotides agree with TRBD1. CDR1 MDHEN and CDR2 SYDVKM come from the germline V gene. J gave up 3 bases and V 5 bases, and 3 bases lay outside the gene matches. CDR3 length: 14 amino acids. DNA of the CDR3: TGTGCCAGCAGTCGGGGACAGTCTAATGAAAAACTGTTTTTT. Its protein product is CASSRGQSNEKLFF.

The rearrangement joins TRBV6-5 to TRBJ2-2; D tentatively fits TRBD1 or TRBD2 (6 bases each). The germline CDR1 and CDR2 sequences are MNHEY and SVGAGI. CDR3 size: 15 residues. The V end was cut by 6 bases, the J end by 1 base, with 12 bases between. The CDR3: CASRTGTLNTGELFF. The CDR3, as DNA: TGTGCCAGCAGAACAGGGACTTTGAACACCGGGGAGCTGTTTTTT.

This sequence joins TRBV7-6 and TRBJ2-7; D may be TRBD1 (6 bases). Germline CDR1 SGHVS, CDR2 FNYEAQ. The CDR3 consists of 15 residues. Between the trimmed V and J ends, which lost 5 bases and 0 bases, there was a span of 14 bases. CDR3 amino acids: CASSLQGSASYEQYF. The CDR3 DNA reads as TGTGCCAGCAGCCTACAGGGATCCGCCTCCTACGAGCAGTACTTC.

The chain employs TRBV24-1 and TRBJ2-1, with D possibly TRBD2 on 6 matching bases. The CDR3 runs 16 residues. The V gene's germline CDR1 is KGHDR and CDR2 SFDVKD. The V end lost 5 bases, the J end lost 0 bases, and 13 bases lay between the germline ends. CDR3 amino acids: CATSGSSATSYNEQFF. DNA of the CDR3: TGTGCCACCAGTGGTTCTAGCGCGACCTCCTACAATGAGCAGTTCTTC.

This sequence joins TRBV14 and TRBJ2-1, with 9 bases identical to TRBD1. V lost 5 bases to trimming and J lost 6 bases; unmatched junction nucleotides: 11. The germline V gene encodes CDR1 SGHDN and CDR2 FVKESK. This CDR3 is built from 16 residues. DNA for the CDR3: TGTGCCAGCAGCACAGACAGGGGGAATTTTGGCAATGAGCAGTTCTTC. Translated, it gives CASSTDRGNFGNEQFF.

The chain joins TRBV6-1 to TRBJ1-2; 10 positions match TRBD1. This CDR3 comprises 14 residues. Germline trimming cut 3 bases from V and 7 bases from J; bases unmatched to any gene: 5. Germline CDR1 reads MNHNS; CDR2 reads SASEGT. CDR3 region: CASSETGGAGGYTF. CDR3 sequence (DNA): TGTGCCAGCAGTGAGACAGGGGGCGCGGGTGGCTACACCTTC.

The chain has TRBV5-1 and TRBJ2-7, with D perhaps being TRBD1 or TRBD2 (5 bases each). In germline, CDR1 is SGHRS, CDR2 YFSETQ. V was shortened by 4 bases and J by 0 bases, with 17 bases between the two germline ends. There are 16 residues in the CDR3. The CDR3 is CASSLGGSSSSYEQYF. The CDR3 nucleotides read TGCGCCAGCAGCCTTGGGGGTAGTTCTAGCTCCTACGAGCAGTACTTC.

The chain joins TRBV11-3 to TRBJ2-1; D gene ambiguous. V was shortened by 0 bases and J by 9 bases, with 12 bases between the two germline ends. This CDR3 region has 14 residues. The germline CDR1 and CDR2 sequences are SGHNT and YENEEA. The CDR3 loop reads CASSLEGLTGEQFF. Written as DNA, the CDR3 is TGTGCCAGCAGCTTAGAGGGCCTGACGGGTGAGCAGTTCTTC.

This clone has just one count. The CDR3 region has the DNA TGCAGCGTTGGGACAGGGAGGTACGAGCAGTACTTC. Protein product: CSVGTGRYEQYF. The chain is built from TRBV29-1 and TRBJ2-7; 8 bases agree with TRBD1. Germline trimming cut 4 bases from V and 4 bases from J; bases unmatched to any gene: 3. CDR1 SQVTM and CDR2 ANQGSEA come from the germline V gene. There are 12 residues in the CDR3.

The chain recombines TRBV28 with TRBJ2-7, with a possible D match to TRBD1 (5 bases). The germline V and J ends were trimmed by 4 bases and 1 base, with 17 bases remaining between them. The germline CDR1 and CDR2 sequences are MDHEN and SYDVKM. CDR3 length: 16 amino acids. The CDR3, as DNA: TGTGCCAGCAGTTCCTCTGGGGCCCAGGTTTCCTACGAGCAGTACTTC. It encodes CASSSSGAQVSYEQYF.

The chain employs TRBV7-9 and TRBJ2-1, with 7 bases lining up with TRBD1. The J segment lost 9 bases and the V segment lost 6 bases, leaving 11 bases of the junction unmatched. Germline CDR1 is SEHNR and CDR2 is FQNEAQ (reference sequence). This CDR3 contains 14 residues. The CDR3, as DNA: TGTGCCAGCAGTACGGGACAGCCCGCGTCTGAGCAGTTCTTC. It specifies CASSTGQPASEQFF.

The chain carries TRBV7-9 and TRBJ2-1, with D maybe TRBD2 (6 bases). The V and J ends lost 8 bases and 5 bases respectively, with 13 bases between them. Germline CDR1 is SEHNR and CDR2 is FQNEAQ (reference sequence). The CDR3 runs 13 residues. The CDR3 DNA reads TGTGCCAGCTCCTTAGCGGCGAACAATGAGCAGTTCTTC. Translation gives CASSLAANNEQFF.

V gene TRBV7-6 combines with J gene TRBJ2-7; D is undetermined. The CDR3 is 14 residues long. The germline V gene has CDR1 SGHVS and CDR2 FNYEAQ. The V end lost 3 bases, the J end lost 0 bases, and 9 bases lay between the germline ends. Here the CDR3 reads CASSLAGTSYEQYF. In DNA form, the CDR3 reads TGTGCCAGCAGCTTGGCAGGAACCTCCTACGAGCAGTACTTC.

The CDR3 nucleotides are TGTGCCAGCAGTGGTGCTTCTCAGTGGCCCCAGCATTTT. Translating gives CASSGASQWPQHF. The rearrangement links TRBV2 to TRBJ1-5; D is unresolved. Trimming cost V 4 bases and J 9 bases, with 13 bases left between them. The CDR3 contains 13 residues. CDR1 is SNHLY, CDR2 FYNNEI, per germline.

The V call is TRBV6-2 or TRBV6-3, the J call TRBJ2-3; perhaps TRBD1 as D (7 bases). Germline CDR1 reads MNHEY; CDR2 reads SVGEGT. The V end was cut by 2 bases, the J end by 4 bases, with 16 bases between. The CDR3 has 16 residues. The CDR3 DNA sequence: TGTGCCAGCAGTTACGGCGCAGGGGGGCATGCAGATACGCAGTATTTT. This encodes CASSYGAGGHADTQYF.

The rearrangement uses TRBV19 and TRBJ2-1; 10 bases are a match to TRBD2. V trimming: 3 bases; J trimming: 11 bases; junction bases outside the gene matches: 1. Germline V lookup: CDR1 LNHDA, CDR2 SQIVND (reference sequence). The CDR3 totals 12 residues. CDR3 amino acids: CASSITSGKQFF. The CDR3 DNA reads TGTGCCAGTAGTATCACTAGCGGGAAGCAGTTCTTC.

This chain joins TRBV5-8 and TRBJ1-5; TRBD1 matches at 10 bases. V was pared by 4 bases and J by 6 bases, with 7 bases of the junction left unmatched. Germline V gene lookup returns CDR1 SGHTS and CDR2 YDEGEE. CDR3 length: 15 residues. CDR3: CASSQGTGVGQPQHF. Written as DNA, the CDR3 is TGTGCCAGCAGCCAAGGGACAGGGGTAGGTCAGCCCCAGCATTTT.

J is TRBJ1-5 and V is TRBV20-1, with D unclear. Trimming took 3 bases from V and 0 from J, leaving 18 bases between them. The CDR3 sequence is 17 residues long. The germline CDR1 and CDR2 sequences are DFQATT and SNEGSKA (reference sequence). The CDR3 loop reads CSASGEHEPYSNQPQHF. The CDR3 nucleotides are TGCAGTGCTAGTGGGGAACACGAACCATATAGCAATCAGCCCCAGCATTTT.